This T cell receptor beta chain originates from a study of cytomegalovirus exposure and HLA in healthy donors. Study-wide results and limits: Later examination showed HLA-associated TCR beta chains had greater clonal expansion than equally common others.

Notes on this clone: What it recognizes is unknown.

V shed 0 bases, J shed 4 bases, and the junction held 2 bases outside the gene matches. Germline CDR1 MDHEN, CDR2 SYDVKM. The length of the CDR3 is 16 residues. The PCR ran on 60 Vbeta and 13 Jbeta primers. Only in-frame clones appear in the TCRdb table, and some are missing; sequencing was by immunoSEQ multiplex PCR. This sample carries approximately 170,000 clones, under 85% of them seen once, and the ten largest clones take about 4%. The rearrangement links TRBV28 to TRBJ2-6; 8 bases line up with TRBD1. The sequencing input was PBMCs. The clonotype originates from a man aged 50 to 59 in good health and CMV-seropositive. DNA for the CDR3: TGTGCCAGCAGTTTATGGACAGGGGTCGGGGCCAACGTCCTGACTTTC. It codes for CASSLWTGVGANVLTF.